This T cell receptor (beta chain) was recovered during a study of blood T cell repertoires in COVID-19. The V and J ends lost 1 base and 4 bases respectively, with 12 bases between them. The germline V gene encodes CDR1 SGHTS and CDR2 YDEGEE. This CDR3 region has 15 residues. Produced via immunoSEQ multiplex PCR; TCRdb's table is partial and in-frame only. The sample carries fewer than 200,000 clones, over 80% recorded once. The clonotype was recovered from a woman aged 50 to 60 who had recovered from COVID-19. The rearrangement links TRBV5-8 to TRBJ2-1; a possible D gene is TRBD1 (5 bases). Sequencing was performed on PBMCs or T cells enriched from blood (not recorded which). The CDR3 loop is CASSLWQGLYNEQFF. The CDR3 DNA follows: TGTGCCAGCAGCTTGTGGCAGGGCCTTTACAATGAGCAGTTCTTC.